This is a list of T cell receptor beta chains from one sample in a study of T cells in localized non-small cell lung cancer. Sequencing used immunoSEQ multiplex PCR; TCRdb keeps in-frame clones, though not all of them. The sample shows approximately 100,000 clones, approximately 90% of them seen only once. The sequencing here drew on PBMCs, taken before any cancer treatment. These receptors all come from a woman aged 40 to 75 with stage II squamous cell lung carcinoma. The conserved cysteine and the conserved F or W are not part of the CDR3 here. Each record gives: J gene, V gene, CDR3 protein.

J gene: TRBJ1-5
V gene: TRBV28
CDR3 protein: ASREGSYSNQPQH

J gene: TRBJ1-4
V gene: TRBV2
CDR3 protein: ASRGTSQGEKLF

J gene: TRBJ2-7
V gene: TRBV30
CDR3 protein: AWSALAGVYEQY

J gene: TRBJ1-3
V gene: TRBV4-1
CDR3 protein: ASSPPSSGNTIY

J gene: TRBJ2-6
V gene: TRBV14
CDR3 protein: ASSHNRQLRNVLT

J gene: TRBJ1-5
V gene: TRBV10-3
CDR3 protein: AISAGDRGLGAPQH

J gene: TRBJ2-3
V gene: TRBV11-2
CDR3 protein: ASSPRTGYGSTDTQY

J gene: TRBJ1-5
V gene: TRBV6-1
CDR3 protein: ASRRGTPSNQPQH

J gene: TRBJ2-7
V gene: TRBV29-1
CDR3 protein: SVEVGTSGRYEQY

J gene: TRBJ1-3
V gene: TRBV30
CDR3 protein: AWSNDRGRNTIY

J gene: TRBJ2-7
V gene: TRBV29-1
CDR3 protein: SVVLGYEQY

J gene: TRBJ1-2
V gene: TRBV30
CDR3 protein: AWSRWQNYGYT

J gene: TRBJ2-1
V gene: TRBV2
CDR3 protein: ASSEGVFEQF

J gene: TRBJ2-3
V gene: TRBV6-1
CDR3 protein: ASSQGLAGGTQY

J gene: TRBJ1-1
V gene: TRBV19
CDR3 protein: ASSQGRDTEAF

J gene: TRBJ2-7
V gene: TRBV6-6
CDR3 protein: ASSQGGGTYEQY

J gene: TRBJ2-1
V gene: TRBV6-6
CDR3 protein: ASSYRGAQTNNEQF

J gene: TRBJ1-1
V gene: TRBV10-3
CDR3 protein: AIKLQPGPNTEAF

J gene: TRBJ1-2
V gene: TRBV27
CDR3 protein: ASSPQLMWGRRSHNYGYT

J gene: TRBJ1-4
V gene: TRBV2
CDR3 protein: ASTWTSAGGSTNEKLF

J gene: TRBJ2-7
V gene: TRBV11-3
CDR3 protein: ASSLDDSYEQY

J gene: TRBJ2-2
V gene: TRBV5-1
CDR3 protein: ASSLQAGGRTGELF

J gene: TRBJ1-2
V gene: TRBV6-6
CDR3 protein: ASSYLGGGYT

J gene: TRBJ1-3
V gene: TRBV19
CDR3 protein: ASSMLAGTEFISGNAIY

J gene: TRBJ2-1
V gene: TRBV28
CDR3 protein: ASSSPVGHPWNEQF

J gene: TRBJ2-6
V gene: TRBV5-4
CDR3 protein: ASSITGNINVLT

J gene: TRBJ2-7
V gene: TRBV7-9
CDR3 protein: ASSLVTRQNGRDEQY

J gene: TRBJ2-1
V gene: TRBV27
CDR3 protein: ASSKTGAYNEQF

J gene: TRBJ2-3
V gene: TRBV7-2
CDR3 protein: ASSRDPGTDTQY

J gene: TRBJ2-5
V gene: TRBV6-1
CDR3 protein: AISPGLAVEETQY

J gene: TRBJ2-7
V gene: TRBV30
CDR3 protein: AWSVIKSSYEQY

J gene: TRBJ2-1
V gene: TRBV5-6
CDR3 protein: ASSSDQLAGGPWNEQF

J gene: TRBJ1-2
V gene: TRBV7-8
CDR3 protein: ASSLGQRGDGYT

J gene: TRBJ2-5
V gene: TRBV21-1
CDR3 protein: ASSKDLLLTASQETQY

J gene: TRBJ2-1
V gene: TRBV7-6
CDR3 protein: ASSSGLASNEQF

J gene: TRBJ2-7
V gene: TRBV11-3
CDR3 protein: ASSLIRDSYEQY

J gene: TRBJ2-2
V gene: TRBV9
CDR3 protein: ASSVAPSGGTTGELF

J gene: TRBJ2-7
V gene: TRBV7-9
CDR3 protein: ASSRTQGSYEQY

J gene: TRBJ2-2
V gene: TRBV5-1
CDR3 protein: ASSLGQGGTGELF

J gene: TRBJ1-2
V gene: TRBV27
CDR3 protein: ASSLGLGIDYGYT

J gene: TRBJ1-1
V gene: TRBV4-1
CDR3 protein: ASSQERGGYTEAF

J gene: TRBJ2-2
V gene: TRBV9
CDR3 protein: ASSLTGDTGELF

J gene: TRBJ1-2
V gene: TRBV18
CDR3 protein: ASSSGGQGTGGYT

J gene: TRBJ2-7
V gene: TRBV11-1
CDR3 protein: ASSPRDLLHEQY

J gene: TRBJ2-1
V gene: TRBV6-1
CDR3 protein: ASRSRDYNEQF

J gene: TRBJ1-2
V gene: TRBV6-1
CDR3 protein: ASSAQVGYGYT

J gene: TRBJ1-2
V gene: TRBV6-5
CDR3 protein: ASSPGTGHYGYT